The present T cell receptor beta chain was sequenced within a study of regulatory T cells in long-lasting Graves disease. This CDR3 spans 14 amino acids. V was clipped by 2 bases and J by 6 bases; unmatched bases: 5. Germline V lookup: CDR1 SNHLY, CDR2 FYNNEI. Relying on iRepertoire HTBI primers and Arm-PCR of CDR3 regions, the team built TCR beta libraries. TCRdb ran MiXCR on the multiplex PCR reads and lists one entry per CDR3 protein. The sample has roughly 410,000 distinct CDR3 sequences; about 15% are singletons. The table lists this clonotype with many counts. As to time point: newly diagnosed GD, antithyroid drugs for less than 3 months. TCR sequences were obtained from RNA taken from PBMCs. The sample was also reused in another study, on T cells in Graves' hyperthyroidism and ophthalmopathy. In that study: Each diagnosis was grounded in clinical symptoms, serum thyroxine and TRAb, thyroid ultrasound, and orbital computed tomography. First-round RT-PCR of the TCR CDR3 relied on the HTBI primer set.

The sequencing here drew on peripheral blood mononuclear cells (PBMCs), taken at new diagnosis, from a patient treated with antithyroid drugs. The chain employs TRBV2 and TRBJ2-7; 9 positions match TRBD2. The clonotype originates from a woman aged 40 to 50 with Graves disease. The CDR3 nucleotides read TGTGCCAGCAGTGAACGCGGGAGGGCCCTCGAGCAGTACTTC. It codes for CASSERGRALEQYF. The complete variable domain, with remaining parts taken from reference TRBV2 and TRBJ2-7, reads EPEVTQTPSHQVTQMGQEVILRCVPISNHLYFYWYRQILGQKVEFLVSFYNNEISEKSEIFDDQFSVERPDGSNFTLKIRSTKLEDSAMYFCASSERGRALEQYFGPGTRLTVT.